This TCR beta chain was found in a study of blood T cells in healthy people across ages. V gave up 8 bases and J gave up 2 bases; unmatched junction bases: 14. This CDR3 has 16 amino acids. The germline V gene has CDR1 MDHEN and CDR2 SYDVKM. In this sample, this clonotype turned up a few times. A sample-barcoded 5' primer and a J-beta primer mix were used in a second PCR of roughly 7 to 11 cycles. TCRdb re-called the 5' RACE reads through MiXCR, storing one row per CDR3 protein. This sample has hundreds of thousands of distinct CDR3 sequences, with approximately 31% found just once. Investigators took about 9.1 milliliters of peripheral blood from every donor. In each sample, at least 6 million PBMCs were isolated.

The sequence was collected from a woman over 75 in good health. Sequencing input: blood. J is TRBJ2-5 and V is TRBV28, with 7 bases matching TRBD2. Here the CDR3 reads CASSPLGGTNQETQYF. In nucleotides, the CDR3 is TGTGCCAGCTCCCCTTTGGGGGGGACTAATCAAGAGACCCAGTACTTC.